The clone carrying this TCR beta chain was seen only once. This record belongs to a study of blood T cell repertoires in COVID-19. The overall study: In each case, the material was cDNA or gDNA derived from T cells, B-cell-depleted T cells, or PBMCs.

Original methodology: Reference gene primer amplification gave estimated nucleated cell counts. Generated by immunoSEQ multiplex PCR, the TCRdb table keeps only in-frame clones and is missing some. V, J and clone size were drawn from that table, and D and trimming were deduced from the DNA. The sample lists around 97,000 clones, around 92% occurring once. The CDR3 is 16 amino acids. With V trimmed by 6 bases and J by 5 bases, 12 bases remained unmatched. Germline-derived CDR1 and CDR2 are SNHLY and FYNNEI. Sequences were obtained from peripheral blood. The source of this sequence is a woman in her sixties or seventies with acute or convalescent COVID-19. V is TRBV2 and J is TRBJ2-2, with TRBD1 matching 7 bases. The CDR3: CASRGNTPRGTGELFF. CDR3 nucleotide sequence: TGTGCCAGCAGAGGCAACACTCCCAGGGGGACCGGGGAGCTGTTTTTT.